This T cell receptor (beta chain) was profiled in a study of cytomegalovirus exposure and HLA in healthy donors (dated by TCRdb to 2017 to 2019). For context, the study as a whole: A later analysis indicated that the 90 to 150 validation repertoires were generated on the platform also employed for the roughly 730 repertoires of the first cohort. The aim of the study was to test whether cataloging public T cell receptors could identify signatures of past pathogen exposure. A separate validation cohort of about 110 different subjects was used in addition to the approximately 700-subject first cohort. To predict cytomegalovirus infection status, the study combined high-throughput TCR immunosequencing, statistical association of individual TCRs with disease status, and machine learning. What the work shows at the level of the full study, not this receptor alone: A few of the identified cytomegalovirus-associated TCR beta chains were confirmed in vitro to be specific for cytomegalovirus antigens. The study gave a list of roughly 150 TCR beta chains associated with cytomegalovirus. In both the original and validation cohorts, the classifier was reported to diagnose cytomegalovirus status with high specificity and sensitivity. The authors suggested that the approach could potentially be generalized to other disease states and immunological phenotypes. Of the cluster scores, 90% to 95% were above 0 in a later analysis, which found that TCRs clustered in the first cohort also tended to co-occur in the 120 validation repertoires. The validation cohort had no HLA typing available for a later analysis, so co-occurrence within that cohort was assessed over all 130 or so repertoires. While some public TCRs were present in many individuals, most TCR sequences turned up only very rarely across donors.

The donors were included in the validation cohort of around 120 subjects, a group kept apart from the approximately 650-subject first cohort. The library was made by the immunoSEQ multiplex PCR assay. The original pipeline was this. A statistical classification framework was built to diagnose cytomegalovirus status from the catalog of TCR beta chain sequences. TCRdb took this table from immuneACCESS and kept in-frame rearrangements with V and J called. Such tables lack part of the clones; where checked against another copy, unresolved V genes explain under half of the gap, and the rest is unexplained. The D gene and trimming were derived from the DNA, and the V and J assignments and clone size from that table. For this sample the table gives some 140,000 clones, of which nearly 90% were detected only once. 9% to 9.5% of the sample goes to the ten largest clones. As regards this clone: Its recognized antigen is unknown. No quality values exist for individual bases; no much larger clone is one base distant.

In the germline V gene, CDR1 corresponds to MDHEN and CDR2 to SYDVKM. Here V drops 4 bases and J drops 7 bases, and the junction holds 6 bases not matched to any gene. Inclusive of the bounding cysteine and phenylalanine, the CDR3 is 14 residues long. The entry retains the CDR3 DNA only, 42 bases that are in frame from base 1. The receptor comes from a young woman in good health and CMV-seropositive. The V gene is TRBV28 and the J gene is TRBJ1-2; 10 of the junction bases match TRBD1. The sequenced sample was PBMCs. In nucleotides, the sequence is TGTGCCAGCAGTTGGGACAGGGGAATAAGTGGCTACACCTTC. Its amino acids are CASSWDRGISGYTF.